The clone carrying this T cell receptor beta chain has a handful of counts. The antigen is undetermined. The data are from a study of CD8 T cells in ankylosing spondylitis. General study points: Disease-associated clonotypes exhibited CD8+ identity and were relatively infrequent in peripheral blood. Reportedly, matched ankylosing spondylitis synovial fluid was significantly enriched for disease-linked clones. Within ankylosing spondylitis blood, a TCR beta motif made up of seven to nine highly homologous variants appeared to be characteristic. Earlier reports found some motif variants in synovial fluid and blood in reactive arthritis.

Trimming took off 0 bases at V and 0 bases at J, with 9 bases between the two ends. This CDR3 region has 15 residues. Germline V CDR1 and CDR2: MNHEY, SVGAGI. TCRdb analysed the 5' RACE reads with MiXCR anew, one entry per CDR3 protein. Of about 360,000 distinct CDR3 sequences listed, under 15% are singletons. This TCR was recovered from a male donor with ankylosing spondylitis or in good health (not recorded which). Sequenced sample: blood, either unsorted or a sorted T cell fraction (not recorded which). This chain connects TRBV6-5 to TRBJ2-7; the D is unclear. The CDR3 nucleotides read TGTGCCAGCAGTTACTCGCCACAAAACTCCTACGAGCAGTACTTC. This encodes CASSYSPQNSYEQYF.